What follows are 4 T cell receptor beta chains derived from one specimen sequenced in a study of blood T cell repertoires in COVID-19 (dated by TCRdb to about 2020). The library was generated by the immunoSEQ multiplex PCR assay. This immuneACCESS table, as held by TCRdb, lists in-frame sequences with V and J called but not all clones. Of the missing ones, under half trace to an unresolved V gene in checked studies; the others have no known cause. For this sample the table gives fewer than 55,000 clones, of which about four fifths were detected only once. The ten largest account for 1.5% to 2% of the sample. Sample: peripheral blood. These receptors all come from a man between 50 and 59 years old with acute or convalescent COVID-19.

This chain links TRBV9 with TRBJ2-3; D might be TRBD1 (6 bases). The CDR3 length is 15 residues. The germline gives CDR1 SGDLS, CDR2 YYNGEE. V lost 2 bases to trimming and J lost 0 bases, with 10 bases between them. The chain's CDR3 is CASSVWDTSTDTQYF. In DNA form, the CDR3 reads TGTGCCAGCAGCGTTTGGGACACCAGCACAGATACGCAGTATTTT.

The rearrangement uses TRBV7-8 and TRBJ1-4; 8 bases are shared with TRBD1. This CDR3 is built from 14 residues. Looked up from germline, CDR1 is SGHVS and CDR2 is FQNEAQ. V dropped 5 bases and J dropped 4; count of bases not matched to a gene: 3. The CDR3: CASSRTGNNEKLFF. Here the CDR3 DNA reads TGTGCCAGCAGCCGGACAGGGAATAATGAAAAACTGTTTTTT.

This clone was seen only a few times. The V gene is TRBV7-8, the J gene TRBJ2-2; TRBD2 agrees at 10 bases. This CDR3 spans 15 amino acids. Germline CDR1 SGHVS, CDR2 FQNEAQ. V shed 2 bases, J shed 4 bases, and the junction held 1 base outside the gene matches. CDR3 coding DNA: TGTGCCAGCAGCTTAAAGCGGGAGGGCACCGGGGAGCTGTTTTTT. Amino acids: CASSLKREGTGELFF.

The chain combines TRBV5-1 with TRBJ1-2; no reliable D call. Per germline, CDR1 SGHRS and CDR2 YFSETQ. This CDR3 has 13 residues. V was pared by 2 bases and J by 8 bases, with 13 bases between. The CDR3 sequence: CASSFYSGIGYTF. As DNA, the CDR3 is TGCGCCAGCAGCTTCTATTCCGGGATCGGCTACACCTTC.